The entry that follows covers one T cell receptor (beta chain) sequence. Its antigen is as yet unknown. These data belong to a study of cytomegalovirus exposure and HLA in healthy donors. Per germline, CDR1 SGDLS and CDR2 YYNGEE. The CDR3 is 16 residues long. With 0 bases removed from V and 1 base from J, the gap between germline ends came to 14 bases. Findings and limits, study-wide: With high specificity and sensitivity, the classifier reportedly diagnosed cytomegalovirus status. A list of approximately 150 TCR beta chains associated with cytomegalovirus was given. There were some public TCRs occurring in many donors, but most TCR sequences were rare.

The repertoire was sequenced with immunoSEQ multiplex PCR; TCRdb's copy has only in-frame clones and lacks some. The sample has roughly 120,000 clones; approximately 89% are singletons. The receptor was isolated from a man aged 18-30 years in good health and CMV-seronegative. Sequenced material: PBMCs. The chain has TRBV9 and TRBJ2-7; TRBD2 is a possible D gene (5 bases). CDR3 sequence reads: CASSVGGNYASYEQYF. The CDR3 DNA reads TGTGCCAGCAGCGTAGGAGGGAACTACGCGTCCTACGAGCAGTACTTC.